This T cell receptor (beta chain) was documented in a study of vaccination effects on CD4 cells after COVID-19. CDR1 LGHDT and CDR2 YNNKEL come from the germline V gene (reference sequence). This CDR3 has 14 residues. Trimming removed 2 bases from V and 6 bases from J, with 13 bases in between. With respect to this clone: What it binds is unknown.

Antigen-specific CD4+ T cells were first expanded with viral peptide pools by the ViraFEST assay and only then sequenced. Following culture for about ten days, CD4+ T cells were isolated. According to PCR results, the person was infected with SARS-CoV-2 between March and December 2020. Wells each received two million PBMC, cultured with 10 IU/ml IL-2 and 8.5 to 10 ug/ml peptides. Profiled with immunoSEQ multiplex PCR; TCRdb holds only in-frame clones, not every one. The data contain 63,000 or so clones, 73% of them singletons. V gene TRBV3-1 (or the pseudogene TRBV3-2) combines with J gene TRBJ1-1; maybe TRBD1 (5 bases). The input for sequencing was CD4+ T cells from PBMCs cultured with HIV peptides, taken before COVID-19 vaccination. Subset defined: HIV-1 Nef peptide pool negative control/reference culture. This clonotype originated in a human donor who had a prior SARS-CoV-2 infection. The CDR3 DNA follows: TGTGCCAGCAGCCAAAGAGAGGGGTGGGCTGAAGCTTTCTTT. Protein: CASSQREGWAEAFF.